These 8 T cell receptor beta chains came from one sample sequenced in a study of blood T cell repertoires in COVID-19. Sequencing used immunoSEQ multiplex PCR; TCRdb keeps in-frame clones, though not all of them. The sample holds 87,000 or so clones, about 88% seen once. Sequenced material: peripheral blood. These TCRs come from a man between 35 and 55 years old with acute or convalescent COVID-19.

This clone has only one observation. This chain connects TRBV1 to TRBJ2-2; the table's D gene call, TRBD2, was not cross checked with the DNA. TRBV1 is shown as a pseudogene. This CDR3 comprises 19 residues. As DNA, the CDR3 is TGCACCAGCAGCCAGGGGAAGACTAGCGGGAGGGTGTTTGGCGGGGAGCTGTTTTTT. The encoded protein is CTSSQGKTSGRVFGGELFF.

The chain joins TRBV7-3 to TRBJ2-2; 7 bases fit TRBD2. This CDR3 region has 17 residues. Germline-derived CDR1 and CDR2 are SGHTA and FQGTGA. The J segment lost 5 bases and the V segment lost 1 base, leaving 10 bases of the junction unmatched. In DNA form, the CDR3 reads TGTGCCAGCAGCTTAATCCGGGGGGTAGCAAGTACCGGGGAGCTGTTTTTT. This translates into CASSLIRGVASTGELFF.

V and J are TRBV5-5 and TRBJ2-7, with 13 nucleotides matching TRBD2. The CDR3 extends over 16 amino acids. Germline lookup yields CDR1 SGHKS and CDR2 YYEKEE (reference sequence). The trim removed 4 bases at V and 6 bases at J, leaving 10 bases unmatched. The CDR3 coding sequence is TGTGCCAGCAGCCCTCCCGGACTAGCGGGAGCCTTCGAGCAGTACTTC. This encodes CASSPPGLAGAFEQYF.

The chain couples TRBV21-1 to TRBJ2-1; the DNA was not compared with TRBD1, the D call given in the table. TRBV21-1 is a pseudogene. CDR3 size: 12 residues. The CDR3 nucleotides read TGTGCCAGCAGCAACAGGGAAAATGAGCAGTTCTTC. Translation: CASSNRENEQFF.

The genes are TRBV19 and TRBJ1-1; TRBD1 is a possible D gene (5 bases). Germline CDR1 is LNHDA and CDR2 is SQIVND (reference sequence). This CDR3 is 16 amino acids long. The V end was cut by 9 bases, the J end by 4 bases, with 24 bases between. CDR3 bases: TGTGCCAGCCTCAGGACCCGCGGGGCGTCGGGCACTGAAGCTTTCTTT. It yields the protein CASLRTRGASGTEAFF.

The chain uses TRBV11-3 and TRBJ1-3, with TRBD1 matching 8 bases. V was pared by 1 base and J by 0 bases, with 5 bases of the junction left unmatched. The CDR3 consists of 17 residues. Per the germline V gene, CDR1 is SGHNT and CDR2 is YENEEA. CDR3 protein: CASSLGGTGYSGNTIYF. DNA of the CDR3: TGTGCCAGCAGCTTAGGCGGGACAGGATACTCTGGAAACACCATATATTTT.

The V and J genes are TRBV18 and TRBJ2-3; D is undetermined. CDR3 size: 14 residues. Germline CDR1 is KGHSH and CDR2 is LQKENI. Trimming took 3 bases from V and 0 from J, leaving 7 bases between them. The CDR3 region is CASSPQRSTDTQYF. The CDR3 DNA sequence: TGTGCCAGCTCACCGCAACGGAGCACAGATACGCAGTATTTT.

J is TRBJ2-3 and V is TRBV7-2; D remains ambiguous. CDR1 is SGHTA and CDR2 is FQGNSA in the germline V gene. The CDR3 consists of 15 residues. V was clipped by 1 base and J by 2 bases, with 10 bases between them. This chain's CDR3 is CASSLGASPTDTQYF. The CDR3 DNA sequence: TGTGCCAGCAGCTTAGGGGCAAGCCCCACAGATACGCAGTATTTT.